Given below is one TCR beta chain in context. Its antigen is currently unknown. The junction differs from germline at one of its ends, possibly a read error. Other DNA sequences from this sample encode an identical CDR3 as well. The source of the sample is a study of metastatic and nonmetastatic thyroid tumors. Study findings and constraints: Compared with benign nodules, malignant thyroid tumors were reported to have significantly higher TCR beta diversity in both blood and tumor.

Per the germline V gene, CDR1 is MNHEY and CDR2 is SMNVEV (reference sequence). CDR3 size: 13 residues. The entire patient cohort was treatment-naive prior to thyroid surgery. Original processing notes: To classify distant metastasis in papillary thyroid cancer, a model was built from CDR3 differences across clinicopathological groups. TCRdb called clones again from the PCR reads with MiXCR. These V and J calls are TCRdb output, not the study's own analysis. The table lists 6,100 or so clones, roughly 30% of them singletons. This TCR was recovered from a female donor with papillary thyroid cancer or a benign thyroid nodule (not recorded which). Some clones in this sample may be carry-over from other donors' samples. The chain employs TRBV27 and TRBJ1-5; perhaps TRBD1 as D (6 bases). Sequences were obtained from adjacent normal tissue. The CDR3 region is CASSLRDNQPQHF. CDR3 coding DNA: TGTGCGAGCAGTTTACGGGACAACCAGCCACAGCATTTT.